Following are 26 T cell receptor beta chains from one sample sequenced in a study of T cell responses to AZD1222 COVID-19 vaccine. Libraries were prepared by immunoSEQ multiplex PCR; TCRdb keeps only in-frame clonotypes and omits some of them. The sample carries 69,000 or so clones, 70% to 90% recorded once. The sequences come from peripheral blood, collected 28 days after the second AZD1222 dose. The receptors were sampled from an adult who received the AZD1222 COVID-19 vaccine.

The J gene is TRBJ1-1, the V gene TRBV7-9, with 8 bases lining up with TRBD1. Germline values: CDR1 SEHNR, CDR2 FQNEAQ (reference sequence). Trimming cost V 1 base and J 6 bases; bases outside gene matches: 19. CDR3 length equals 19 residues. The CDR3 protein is CASSLGLSRGPARGSEAFF. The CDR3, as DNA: TGTGCCAGCAGCTTAGGTCTATCCAGGGGGCCCGCCCGAGGTTCTGAAGCTTTCTTT. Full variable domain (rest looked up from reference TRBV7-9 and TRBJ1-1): DTGVSQNPRHKITKRGQNVTFRCDPISEHNRLYWYRQTLGQGPEFLTYFQNEAQLEKSRLLSDRFSAERPKGSFSTLEIQRTEQGDSAMYLCASSLGLSRGPARGSEAFFGQGTRLTVV.

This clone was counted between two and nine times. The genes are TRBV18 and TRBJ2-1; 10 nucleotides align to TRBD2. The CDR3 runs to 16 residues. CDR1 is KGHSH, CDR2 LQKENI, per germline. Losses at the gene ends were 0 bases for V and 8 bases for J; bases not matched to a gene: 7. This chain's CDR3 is CASSPPASGSKDEQFF. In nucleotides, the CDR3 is TGTGCCAGCTCACCACCGGCTAGCGGGAGTAAGGATGAGCAGTTCTTC.

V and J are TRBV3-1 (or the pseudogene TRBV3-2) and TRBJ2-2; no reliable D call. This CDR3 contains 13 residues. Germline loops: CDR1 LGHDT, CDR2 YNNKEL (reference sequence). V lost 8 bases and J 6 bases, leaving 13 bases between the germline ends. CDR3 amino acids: CASSLENAGELFF. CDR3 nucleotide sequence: TGTGCCAGCTCGCTAGAAAATGCCGGGGAGCTGTTTTTT.

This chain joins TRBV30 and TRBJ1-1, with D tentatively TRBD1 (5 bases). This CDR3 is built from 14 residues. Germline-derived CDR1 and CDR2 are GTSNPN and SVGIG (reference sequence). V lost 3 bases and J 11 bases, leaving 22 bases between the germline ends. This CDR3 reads CAWSDWGGLPLAFF. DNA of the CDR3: TGTGCCTGGAGCGATTGGGGGGGACTCCCCCTGGCTTTCTTT.

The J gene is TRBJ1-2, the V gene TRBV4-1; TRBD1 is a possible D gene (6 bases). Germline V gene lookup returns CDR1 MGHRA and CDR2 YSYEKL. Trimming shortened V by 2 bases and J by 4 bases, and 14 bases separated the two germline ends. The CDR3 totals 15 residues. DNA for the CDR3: TGCGCCAGCAGCCAATTCGTCCAGGGGTTCTATGGCTACACCTTC. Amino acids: CASSQFVQGFYGYTF.

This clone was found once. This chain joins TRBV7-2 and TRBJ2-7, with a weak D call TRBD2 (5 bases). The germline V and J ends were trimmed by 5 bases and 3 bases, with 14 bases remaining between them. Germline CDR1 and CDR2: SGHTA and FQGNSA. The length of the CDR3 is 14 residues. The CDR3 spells CASSPRTQNYEQYF. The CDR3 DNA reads TGTGCCAGCAGCCCTAGGACTCAAAACTACGAGCAGTACTTC.

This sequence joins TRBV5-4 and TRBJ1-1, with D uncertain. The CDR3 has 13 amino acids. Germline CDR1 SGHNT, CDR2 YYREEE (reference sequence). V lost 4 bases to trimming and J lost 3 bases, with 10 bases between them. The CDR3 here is CASSRGSHTEAFF. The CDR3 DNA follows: TGTGCCAGCAGCCGAGGGAGTCACACTGAAGCTTTCTTT.

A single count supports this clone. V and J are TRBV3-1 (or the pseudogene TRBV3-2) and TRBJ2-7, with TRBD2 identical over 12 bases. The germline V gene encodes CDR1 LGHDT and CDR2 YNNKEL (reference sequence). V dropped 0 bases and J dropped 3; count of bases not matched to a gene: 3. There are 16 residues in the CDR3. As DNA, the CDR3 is TGTGCCAGCAGCCAAGATAGACTAGCGGGAGTCTACGAGCAGTACTTC. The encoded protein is CASSQDRLAGVYEQYF.

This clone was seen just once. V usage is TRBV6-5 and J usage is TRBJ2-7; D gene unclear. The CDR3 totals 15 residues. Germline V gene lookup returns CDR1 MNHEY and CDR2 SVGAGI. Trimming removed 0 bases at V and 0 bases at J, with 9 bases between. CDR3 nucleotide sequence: TGTGCCAGCAGTTACTCGAGATCAGACTCCTACGAGCAGTACTTC. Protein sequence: CASSYSRSDSYEQYF.

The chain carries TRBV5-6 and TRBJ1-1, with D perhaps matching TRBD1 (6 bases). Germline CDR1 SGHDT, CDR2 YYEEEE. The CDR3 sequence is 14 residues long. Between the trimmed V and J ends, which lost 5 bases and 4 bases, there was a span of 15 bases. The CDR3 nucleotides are TGTGCCAGCAGTCAACCGAACAGGGTCACTGAAGCTTTCTTT. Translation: CASSQPNRVTEAFF.

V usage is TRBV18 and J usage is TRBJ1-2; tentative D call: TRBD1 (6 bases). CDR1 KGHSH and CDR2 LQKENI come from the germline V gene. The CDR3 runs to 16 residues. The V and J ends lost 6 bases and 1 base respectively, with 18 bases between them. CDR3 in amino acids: CASSPMPGHNNYGYTF. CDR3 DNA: TGTGCCAGCTCTCCAATGCCGGGACATAATAACTATGGCTACACCTTC.

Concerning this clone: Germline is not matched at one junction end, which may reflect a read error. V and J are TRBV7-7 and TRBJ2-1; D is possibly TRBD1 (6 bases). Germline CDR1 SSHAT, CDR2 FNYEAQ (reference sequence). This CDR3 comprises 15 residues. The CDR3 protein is CASSLVAGEFGEQFF. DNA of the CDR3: TGTGCTAGCAGCTTAGTGGCAGGGGAGTTCGGTGAGCAGTTCTTC.

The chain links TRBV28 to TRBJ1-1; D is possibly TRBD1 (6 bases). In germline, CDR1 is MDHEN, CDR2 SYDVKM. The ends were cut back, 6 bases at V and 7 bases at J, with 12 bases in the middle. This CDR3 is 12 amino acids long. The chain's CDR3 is CASRQGSNEAFF. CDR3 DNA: TGTGCCAGCAGGCAGGGGTCGAATGAAGCTTTCTTT.

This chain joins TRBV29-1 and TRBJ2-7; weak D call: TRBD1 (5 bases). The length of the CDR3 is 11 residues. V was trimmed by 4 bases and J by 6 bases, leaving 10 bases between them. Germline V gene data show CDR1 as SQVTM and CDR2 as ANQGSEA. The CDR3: CSVVKGAEQYF. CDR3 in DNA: TGCAGCGTTGTGAAAGGGGCCGAGCAGTACTTC.

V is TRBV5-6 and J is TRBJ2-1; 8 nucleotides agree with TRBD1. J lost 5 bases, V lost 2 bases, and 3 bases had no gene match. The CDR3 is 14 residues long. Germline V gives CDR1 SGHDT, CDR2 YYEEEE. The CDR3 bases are TGTGCCAGCAGCTTTTACAGGGGGAACAATGAGCAGTTCTTC. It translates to CASSFYRGNNEQFF.

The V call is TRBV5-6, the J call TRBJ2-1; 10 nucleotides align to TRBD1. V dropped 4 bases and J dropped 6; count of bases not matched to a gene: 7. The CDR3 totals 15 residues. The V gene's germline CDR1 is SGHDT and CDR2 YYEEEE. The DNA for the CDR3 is TGTGCCAGCAGCCCTATGGGACAGGGGATCAATGAGCAGTTCTTC. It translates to CASSPMGQGINEQFF.

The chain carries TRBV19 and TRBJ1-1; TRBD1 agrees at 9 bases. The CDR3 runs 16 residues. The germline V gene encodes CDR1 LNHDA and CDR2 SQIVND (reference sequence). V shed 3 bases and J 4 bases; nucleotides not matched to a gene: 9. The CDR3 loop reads CASSIFRTGVVTEAFF. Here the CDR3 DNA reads TGTGCCAGTAGTATTTTCCGGACAGGGGTGGTCACTGAAGCTTTCTTT.

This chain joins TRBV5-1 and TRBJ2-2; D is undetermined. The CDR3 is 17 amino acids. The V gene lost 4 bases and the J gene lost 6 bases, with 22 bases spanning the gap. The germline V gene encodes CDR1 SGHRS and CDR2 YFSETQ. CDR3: CASSRGPPRSASGELFF. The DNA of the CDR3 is TGCGCCAGCAGCCGTGGTCCCCCAAGATCGGCTTCCGGGGAGCTGTTTTTT.

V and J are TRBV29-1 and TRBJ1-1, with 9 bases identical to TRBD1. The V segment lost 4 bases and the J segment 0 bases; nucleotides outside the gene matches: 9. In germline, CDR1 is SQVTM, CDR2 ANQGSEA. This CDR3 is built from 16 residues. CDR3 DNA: TGCAGCGTTGCAAGGCCGGGACAGGGAATGAACACTGAAGCTTTCTTT. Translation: CSVARPGQGMNTEAFF.

The CDR3 DNA reads TGTGCCAGCACCAAACAGGGGAATCAGCCCCAGCATTTT. Protein: CASTKQGNQPQHF. This chain connects TRBV12-3 or TRBV12-4 to TRBJ1-5; 7 bases map to TRBD1. The V gene end was trimmed by 7 bases and the J gene end by 4 bases; junction bases not matched to a gene: 4. The CDR3 consists of 13 residues.

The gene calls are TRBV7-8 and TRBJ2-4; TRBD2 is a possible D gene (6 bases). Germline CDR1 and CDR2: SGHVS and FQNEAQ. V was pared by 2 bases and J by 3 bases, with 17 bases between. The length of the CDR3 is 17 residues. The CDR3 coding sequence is TGTGCCAGCAGCTTATGGTCGGCGGGGCTGGACAAAAACATTCAGTACTTC. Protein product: CASSLWSAGLDKNIQYF.

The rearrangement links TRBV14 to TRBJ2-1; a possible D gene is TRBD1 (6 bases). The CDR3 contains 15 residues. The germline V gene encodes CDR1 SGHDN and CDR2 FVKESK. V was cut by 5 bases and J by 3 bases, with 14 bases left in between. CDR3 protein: CASSAQGTRYNEQFF. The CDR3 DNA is TGTGCCAGCAGCGCTCAAGGGACACGCTACAATGAGCAGTTCTTC.

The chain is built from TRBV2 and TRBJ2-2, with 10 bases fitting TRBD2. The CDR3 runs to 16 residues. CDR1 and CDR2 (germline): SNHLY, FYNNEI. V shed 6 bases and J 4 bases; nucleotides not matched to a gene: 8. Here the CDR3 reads CASRARASGSTGELFF. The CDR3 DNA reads TGTGCCAGCAGGGCCCGGGCTAGCGGGAGCACCGGGGAGCTGTTTTTT.

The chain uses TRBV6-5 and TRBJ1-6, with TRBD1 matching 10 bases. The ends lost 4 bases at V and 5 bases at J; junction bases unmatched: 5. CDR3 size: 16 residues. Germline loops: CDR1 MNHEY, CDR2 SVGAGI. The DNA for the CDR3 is TGTGCCAGCAGTTTCGCGGGACAGGGGAATAATTCACCCCTCCACTTT. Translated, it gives CASSFAGQGNNSPLHF.

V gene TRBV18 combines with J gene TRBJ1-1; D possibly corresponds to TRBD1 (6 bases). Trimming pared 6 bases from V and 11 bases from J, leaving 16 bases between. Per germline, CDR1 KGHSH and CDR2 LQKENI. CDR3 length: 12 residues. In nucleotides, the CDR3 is TGTGCCAGCTCGGGGACGCCTGACAGGGCTTTCTTT. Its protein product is CASSGTPDRAFF.

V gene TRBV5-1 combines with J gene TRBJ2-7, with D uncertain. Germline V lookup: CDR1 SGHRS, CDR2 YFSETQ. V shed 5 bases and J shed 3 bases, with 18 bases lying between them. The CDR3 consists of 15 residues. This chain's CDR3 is CASRPTLTGGYEQYF. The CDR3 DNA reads TGCGCCAGCAGACCAACCCTTACGGGTGGCTACGAGCAGTACTTC.